This is a list of T cell receptor beta chains from one sample in a study of T cells in Graves' hyperthyroidism and ophthalmopathy. Via MiXCR, TCRdb re-called the multiplex PCR reads, giving one row per CDR3 protein. This sample yields a few hundred thousand distinct CDR3 sequences, of which more than 14% are seen a single time; about 19% belongs to the top ten. The sample consisted of blood. These receptor sequences come from a woman in her 30s with Graves' ophthalmopathy. CDR3s include the opening cysteine and the closing phenylalanine or tryptophan. The order of the fields is J gene, D gene, clone size, V gene, CDR3 DNA, CDR3 protein. A D gene is named only where the DNA matches it firmly. Size tells how often a clone was seen (once, few, many) or the class of an expanded clone, and some rows leave it out.

TRBJ2-5	TRBD2	many	TRBV9	TGTGCCAGCAGCGCAGGCGGGACTAGCGTGTCAGAGACCCAGTACTTC	CASSAGGTSVSETQYF
TRBJ1-1	NA	NA	TRBV7-9	TGTGCCAGCAGCTATACAGGACACGAAGCTTTCTTT	CASSYTGHEAFF
TRBJ1-1	NA	NA	TRBV6-1	TGTGCCAGCAGTGAAGGATTGCTAACGGGGACTGAAGCTTTCTTT	CASSEGLLTGTEAFF
TRBJ1-1	NA	many	TRBV10-1	TGCGCCAGCAGTGAGTCGGGTCTGAGCACTGAAGCTTTCTTT	CASSESGLSTEAFF
TRBJ2-1	TRBD1	many	TRBV3-1	TGTGCCACCTCGACAGGGGTGCGAGGGAGCTCCTACAATGAGCAGTTCTTC	CATSTGVRGSSYNEQFF
TRBJ1-1	NA	many	TRBV30	TGTGCCTGGAGTCCCCAAGCTTTCTTT	CAWSPQAFF
TRBJ2-2	NA	many	TRBV7-2	TGTGCCAGCAGCTCCCCCTCGCAGGCAACGAACACCGGGGAGCTGTTTTTT	CASSSPSQATNTGELFF
TRBJ2-1	NA	many	TRBV12-3/TRBV12-4	TGTGCCAGCAGCCCTGGGGGGCCCCCGAGCTCCTACAATGAGCAGTTCTTC	CASSPGGPPSSYNEQFF
TRBJ2-3	NA	many	TRBV11-3	TGTGCCAGCAGCTTAGGGGGTCCAGGGAGCACAGATACGCAGTATTTT	CASSLGGPGSTDTQYF
TRBJ1-5	NA	many	TRBV30	TGTGCCTGGAGTGGGGGTAGCAATCAGCCCCAGCATTTT	CAWSGGSNQPQHF
TRBJ2-1	TRBD2	many	TRBV12-3/TRBV12-4	TGTGCCAGCAGTTTTCGGGATTGGGGGACTAGCGGGGGGGCCCTGAACAATGAGCAGTTCTTC	CASSFRDWGTSGGALNNEQFF
TRBJ1-2	NA	NA	TRBV9	TGTGCCAGCAGCGTAGCGGTTTCGGGAGGCTATGGCTACACCTTC	CASSVAVSGGYGYTF
TRBJ1-6	NA	many	TRBV28	TGTGCCAGCAGTTTATTCGGACGACAGAGTAATTCACCCCTCCACTTT	CASSLFGRQSNSPLHF
TRBJ2-4	TRBD1	many	TRBV18	TGTGCCAGCTCATCGACAGGGGCCATTCAGTACTTC	CASSSTGAIQYF
TRBJ2-3	NA	NA	TRBV9	TGTGCCAGCAGCGGCTCGCAGCGTACTAGCACAGATACGCAGTATTTT	CASSGSQRTSTDTQYF
TRBJ1-2	TRBD1	many	TRBV18	TGTGCCAGCTCACCACCCGGGACAGAGAGTAACTATGGCTACACCTTC	CASSPPGTESNYGYTF
TRBJ2-2	TRBD2	NA	TRBV4-2	TGTGCCAGCAGCCAAACCAAGGGACTAGCGGCAAAGAACACCGGGGAGCTGTTTTTT	CASSQTKGLAAKNTGELFF
TRBJ1-1	NA	NA	TRBV12-3/TRBV12-4	TGTGCCAGCAGGCAAGGAAGGGGGGTGAACACTGAAGCTTTCTTT	CASRQGRGVNTEAFF
TRBJ2-5	NA	many	TRBV20-1	TGCAGTGCTAGAGATTTAATAGGTAGTGAGACCCAGTACTTC	CSARDLIGSETQYF
TRBJ2-3	TRBD2	many	TRBV12-3/TRBV12-4	TGTGCCAGCAGTTTTGGCGGGGGGACAGATACGCAGTATTTT	CASSFGGGTDTQYF
TRBJ1-5	NA	NA	TRBV28	TGTGCCAGCAGTTCGAGGGACAATACGCGGCATCAGCCCCAGCATTTT	CASSSRDNTRHQPQHF
TRBJ2-1	TRBD2	many	TRBV4-1	TGCGCCAGCAGCCCGACTAGCGTCTCTTACAATGAGCAGTTCTTC	CASSPTSVSYNEQFF
TRBJ1-2	NA	many	TRBV28	TGTGCCACCAATGCAAAGTTAGCTAACTATGGCTACACCTTC	CATNAKLANYGYTF
TRBJ1-1	TRBD1	many	TRBV10-2	TGCGCCAGCACCCCGGGACAGGGAGGATCTGAAGCTTTCTTT	CASTPGQGGSEAFF
TRBJ2-1	TRBD1	many	TRBV12-3/TRBV12-4	TGTGCCAGCAGTTGGGACAGGGGAAGCTACAATGAGCAGTTCTTC	CASSWDRGSYNEQFF
TRBJ1-2	NA	many	TRBV6-1	TGTGCCAGCAGAGCCTATTTAAAGGGGAGGGGTAACTATGGCTACACCTTC	CASRAYLKGRGNYGYTF
TRBJ2-5	NA	many	TRBV4-2	TGTGCCAGCAGCCAACAAAGCGCCGGAGGAGGGCGAGAGACCCAGTACTTC	CASSQQSAGGGRETQYF
TRBJ1-4	NA	few	TRBV29-1	TGCAGCGTTGAGAAGAGTGGGGGTGGAGGAAAACTGTTTTTT	CSVEKSGGGGKLFF
TRBJ1-1	NA	NA	TRBV29-1	TGCAGCGTTGAGCAGAGACTTAACACTGAAGCTTTCTTT	CSVEQRLNTEAFF
TRBJ2-7	TRBD1	many	TRBV20-1	TGCAGTGCTAGAAACAGGGGCGAGCAGTACTTC	CSARNRGEQYF
TRBJ1-4	TRBD1	few	TRBV5-6	TGTGCCAGCAGCTTCACCACAGGGGGGAATGAAAAACTGTTTTTT	CASSFTTGGNEKLFF
TRBJ1-4	NA	NA	TRBV4-1	TGCGCCAGCAGCCAGGAAAGGGCCCGGACAGATCTTAGAAAACTGTTTTTT	CASSQERARTDLRKLFF
TRBJ1-1	TRBD1	few	TRBV20-1	TGCAGTGCCGAAAACGGCCCCGGGACAGCCACGATTGAAGCTTTCTTT	CSAENGPGTATIEAFF
TRBJ2-1	TRBD2	few	TRBV7-2	TGTGCCAGCAGCTTTGGGACTATTGGCAATGAGCAGTTCTTC	CASSFGTIGNEQFF
TRBJ1-5	NA	many	TRBV7-8	TGTGCCAGCAGCTCGGACGGGCTAGCGAGCAATCAGCCCCAGCATTTT	CASSSDGLASNQPQHF
TRBJ2-7	NA	many	TRBV7-9	TGTGCCAGCAGCTCCCTTGGGGGGGGCTCAAGGGGTTACGAGCAGTACTTC	CASSSLGGGSRGYEQYF
TRBJ2-7	TRBD2	many	TRBV3-1	TGTGCCAGCAGCTTCGGACTAGCGGGGAGACCGCCTTCCTACGAGCAGTACTTC	CASSFGLAGRPPSYEQYF
TRBJ1-2	NA	many	TRBV5-1	TGCGCCAGCACTTATGGCTTACGAGGGGGGCATAATAGCTATGGCTACACCTTC	CASTYGLRGGHNSYGYTF